The present TCR beta chain was sequenced within a study of molecular identifiers for immune sequencing clone quantification. Study outcomes and limitations: Among 930,000 or so naive cells, as was reported, spiked Jurkat TCR RNA from one cell was detectable. Effector cells kept over 98% of their molecules in clones above 20 RNA copies, while naive cells kept under 1% there.

Sorted naive CD8 T cells were those defined as CD8+CD4-CCR7+CD45RA+. This CDR3 region has 14 residues. V was shortened by 4 bases and J by 10 bases, with 20 bases between the two germline ends. Germline CDR1 GTSNPN, CDR2 SVGIG (reference sequence). The authors built bulk TCR libraries by previously described methods with listed TCR primers. TCRdb re-called the PCR reads through MiXCR, storing one row per CDR3 protein. Of under 650,000 distinct CDR3 sequences detected, 15% to 20% appear once; the ten largest clones hold approximately 0.9%. Concerning this clonotype itself: Its antigen remains unidentified.

The sequenced sample was naive CD8+ T cells from blood, with Jurkat cell RNA spiked in. Specified subset: FACS-sorted CD8+CD4-CCR7+CD45RA+ naive T cells. V usage is TRBV30 and J usage is TRBJ2-1, with D perhaps TRBD2 (6 bases). This TCR came from a human donor in good health. Some libraries in this study had Jurkat cell RNA spiked in. CDR3: CAWISGSGGSEQFF. CDR3 coding DNA: TGTGCCTGGATCTCTGGTAGCGGAGGAAGCGAGCAGTTCTTC.